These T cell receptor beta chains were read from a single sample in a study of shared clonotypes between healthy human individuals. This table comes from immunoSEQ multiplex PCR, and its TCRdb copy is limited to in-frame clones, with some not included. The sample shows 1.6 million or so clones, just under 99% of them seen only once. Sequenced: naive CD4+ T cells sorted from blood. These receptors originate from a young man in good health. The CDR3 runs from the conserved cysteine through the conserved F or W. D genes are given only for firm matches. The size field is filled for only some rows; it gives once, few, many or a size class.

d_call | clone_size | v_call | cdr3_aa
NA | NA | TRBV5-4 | CASSQLGTYEQYF
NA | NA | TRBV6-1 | CASSESRGVTNTQYF
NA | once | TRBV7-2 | CASSETRLEQFF
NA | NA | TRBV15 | CATSSYPEGYTF
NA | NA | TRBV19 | CASSRSTGVFAGELFF
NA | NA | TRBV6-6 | CASSYSPWETQYF
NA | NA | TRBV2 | CASSLGVSAFF
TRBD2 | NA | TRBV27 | CASSPSTGILAYEQYF
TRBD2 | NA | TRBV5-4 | CASSGNSGGYNEQFF
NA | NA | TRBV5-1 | CASSLARASDRRTGELFF
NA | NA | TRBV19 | CASSARTASSTDTQYF
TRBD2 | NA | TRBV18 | CASSPGKSGTNYEQYF
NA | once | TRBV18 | CASSLKGGNTIYF
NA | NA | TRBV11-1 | CASSLGGNAMNQPQHF
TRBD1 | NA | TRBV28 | CASRMGQGASDTQYF
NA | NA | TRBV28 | CASSPGTRGAYYGYTF
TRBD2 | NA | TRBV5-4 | CASSPSGGGGQETQYF
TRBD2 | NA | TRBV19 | CASTPGGLPGYEQFF
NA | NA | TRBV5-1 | CASSLGEINEKLFF
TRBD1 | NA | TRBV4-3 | CASSLAGTGSGQYF
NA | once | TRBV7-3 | CASGNEGGYTF
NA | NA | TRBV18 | CASSPGGSQPQHF
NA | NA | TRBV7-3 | CASSQGPGEKLFF